This TCR beta chain stems from a study of blood T cell repertoires in COVID-19. For the study at large: Spain, Italy and the United States supplied samples that represented acute and convalescent COVID-19. Sources were T cells, B-cell-depleted T cells, or PBMCs; the material itself was cDNA or gDNA.

The V gene's germline CDR1 is LGHDT and CDR2 YNNKEL (reference sequence). V was cut by 1 base and J by 1 base, with 10 bases left in between. CDR3 length equals 15 residues. Methods used by the authors: Reference gene primer amplification gave nucleated cell count estimates. The protocol was immunoSEQ multiplex PCR, while the TCRdb copy is restricted to in-frame clones and leaves out a portion. That table gives V, J and clone size, and the DNA gave D and trimming. The sample contains tens of thousands of clones, about 90% of which appear only once. V usage is TRBV3-1 (or the pseudogene TRBV3-2) and J usage is TRBJ1-2; possibly TRBD1 for D (6 bases). This sequence was found in a woman aged 40 to 49 with active or convalescent COVID-19. Sequencing used peripheral blood. DNA of the CDR3: TGTGCCAGCAGCCAAGGACAGGCGTTTAACTATGGCTACACCTTC. It specifies CASSQGQAFNYGYTF.